One sample yielded the 22 T cell receptor beta chains listed below, sequenced in a study of blood T cell repertoires in COVID-19. This table comes from immunoSEQ multiplex PCR, and its TCRdb copy is limited to in-frame clones, with some not included. Of about 100,000 clones detected, 85% to 95% appear once; the ten largest clones hold 1.5% to 2%. Input material: peripheral blood. The receptor set was obtained from a man aged 55 to 70 with acute or convalescent COVID-19.

The CDR3 DNA follows: TGCGCCAGCAGCCGAATGACTTTGAGTACCGGGGAGACCCAGTACTTC. Translation: CASSRMTLSTGETQYF. V is TRBV5-1 and J is TRBJ2-5, with D unresolved. V was clipped by 4 bases and J by 5 bases, with 21 bases between them. Germline V gene sequence: CDR1 SGHRS, CDR2 YFSETQ. The CDR3 sequence is 16 residues long.

V gene TRBV6-6 combines with J gene TRBJ1-5, with D possibly being TRBD1 (6 bases). This CDR3 has 15 amino acids. Trimming left V 4 bases short and J 3 bases short, with 13 bases between. From germline, CDR1 is MNHNY and CDR2 SVGAGI (reference sequence). In nucleotides, the CDR3 is TGTGCCAGCAGTTTAGGGGGTACAGTCAATCAGCCCCAGCATTTT. It codes for CASSLGGTVNQPQHF.

The gene calls are TRBV11-3 and TRBJ2-6; D possibly corresponds to TRBD2 (6 bases). The CDR3 runs 17 residues. Germline V CDR1 and CDR2: SGHNT, YENEEA. The V and J ends lost 4 bases and 0 bases respectively, with 13 bases between them. CDR3 coding DNA: TGTGCCAGCAGCTCTCTGGCGGGAATCTCTGGGGCCAACGTCCTGACTTTC. Its protein is CASSSLAGISGANVLTF.

This clone was observed a few times. This chain links TRBV19 with TRBJ2-7, with D possibly matching TRBD2 (5 bases). V shed 4 bases and J shed 0 bases, with 13 bases lying between them. The CDR3 has 15 residues. The germline V gene encodes CDR1 LNHDA and CDR2 SQIVND (reference sequence). The chain's CDR3 is CASSTSGESSYEQYF. CDR3 DNA sequence: TGTGCCAGTAGTACCTCCGGGGAGAGCTCCTACGAGCAGTACTTC.

V and J are TRBV5-4 and TRBJ1-6, with 12 bases matching TRBD1. Germline CDR1 SGHNT, CDR2 YYREEE (reference sequence). The CDR3 length is 15 residues. The junction had 9 bases not matched to a gene; V was cut back by 3 bases and J by 14 bases. CDR3 coding DNA: TGTGCCAGCAGCTATACCGGGACAGGGGGCGTTTCCCTCCACTTT. It codes for CASSYTGTGGVSLHF.

This rearrangement joins TRBV9 to TRBJ1-2; D is uncertain. V lost 4 bases to trimming and J lost 7 bases, with 14 bases between them. The CDR3 runs 13 residues. Germline V lookup: CDR1 SGDLS, CDR2 YYNGEE. The CDR3 DNA sequence: TGTGCCAGCAGCCCGGTTGGAGCTGGTGGCTACACCTTC. This gives the protein CASSPVGAGGYTF.

The chain is built from TRBV6-5 and TRBJ2-5; weak D call: TRBD2 (5 bases). Germline loops: CDR1 MNHEY, CDR2 SVGAGI. The V gene lost 8 bases and the J gene lost 2 bases, with 12 bases spanning the gap. This CDR3 is 13 amino acids long. CDR3 sequence: CASARARQETQYF. CDR3 coding DNA: TGTGCCAGCGCGAGGGCTCGTCAAGAGACCCAGTACTTC.

The chain has TRBV20-1 and TRBJ2-5; D is unresolved. The CDR3 is made up of 11 amino acids. Trimming shortened V by 7 bases and J by 3 bases, and 9 bases separated the two germline ends. Germline V lookup: CDR1 DFQATT, CDR2 SNEGSKA (reference sequence). CDR3: CSGEDKETQYF. The CDR3 DNA follows: TGCAGTGGTGAAGACAAAGAGACCCAGTACTTC.

The chain has TRBV5-6 and TRBJ1-2; 10 bases agree with TRBD1. From germline, CDR1 is SGHDT and CDR2 YYEEEE. The CDR3 is 14 residues long. J gave up 4 bases and V 0 bases, and 0 bases lay outside the gene matches. The DNA for the CDR3 is TGTGCCAGCAGCTTGGGGACAGGGGGCTATGGCTACACCTTC. This gives the protein CASSLGTGGYGYTF.

Points on this clone: The same CDR3 can be traced to other DNA sequences in this sample. This chain links TRBV14 with TRBJ2-7, with D maybe TRBD2 (5 bases). Trimming removed 4 bases at V and 6 bases at J, with 10 bases between. The CDR3 consists of 12 residues. Germline CDR1 SGHDN, CDR2 FVKESK. CDR3 sequence: CASSRGRGEQYF. The CDR3 coding sequence is TGTGCCAGCAGCCGCGGACGGGGCGAGCAGTACTTC.

The chain employs TRBV30 and TRBJ2-5; the match to TRBD1 covers 8 bases. Germline lookup yields CDR1 GTSNPN and CDR2 SVGIG (reference sequence). V shed 3 bases, J shed 4 bases, and the junction held 7 bases outside the gene matches. The CDR3 is 14 residues long. The CDR3 loop is CAWSATGGRETQYF. In DNA, the CDR3 is TGTGCCTGGAGCGCAACAGGGGGTAGAGAGACCCAGTACTTC.

The chain is built from TRBV7-2 and TRBJ2-7; D may be TRBD1 (6 bases). The CDR3 consists of 12 residues. Germline assignment: CDR1 SGHTA and CDR2 FQGNSA. V dropped 5 bases and J dropped 3 bases, with 8 bases sitting between them. Written as DNA, the CDR3 is TGTGCCAGCAGCCGAGGGGGCTACGAGCAGTACTTC. Translated, it gives CASSRGGYEQYF.

The gene calls are TRBV7-8 and TRBJ2-3; D is possibly TRBD2 (6 bases). This CDR3 has 16 residues. V lost 6 bases and J 8 bases, leaving 24 bases between the germline ends. The germline V gene encodes CDR1 SGHVS and CDR2 FQNEAQ. The CDR3 DNA is TGTGCCAGCAGTCACCAGACTAGTCCCAGGTTGAGTACGCAGTATTTT. Encoded protein: CASSHQTSPRLSTQYF.

This sequence joins TRBV19 and TRBJ1-6, with D possibly TRBD1 on 6 matching bases. CDR1 is LNHDA, CDR2 SQIVND, per germline (reference sequence). The V end was cut by 2 bases, the J end by 7 bases, with 21 bases between. The CDR3 has 18 residues. The DNA for the CDR3 is TGTGCCAGTAGTATATCCGGTTTGCCAGGGGCGACGAATTCACCCCTCCACTTT. This encodes CASSISGLPGATNSPLHF.

The gene calls are TRBV24-1 and TRBJ2-2; D is ambiguous. The CDR3 covers 18 residues. The V end lost 1 base, the J end lost 5 bases, and 19 bases lay between the germline ends. Germline CDR1 reads KGHDR; CDR2 reads SFDVKD. CDR3 sequence (DNA): TGTGCCACCAGTGATTTCCCAGACTTTGACGGTTGGACCGGGGAGCTGTTTTTT. This gives the protein CATSDFPDFDGWTGELFF.

The chain is built from TRBV19 and TRBJ2-6, with D unclear. The CDR3 length is 18 residues. V lost 5 bases, J lost 0 bases, and 17 bases lay in between. The germline gives CDR1 LNHDA, CDR2 SQIVND (reference sequence). CDR3 loop: CASSPLLSVVSGANVLTF. The CDR3 bases are TGTGCCAGTAGTCCCCTCTTATCGGTGGTCTCTGGGGCCAACGTCCTGACTTTC.

V is TRBV3-1 (or the pseudogene TRBV3-2) and J is TRBJ2-7, with 12 bases lining up with TRBD2. Germline CDR1 reads LGHDT; CDR2 reads YNNKEL (reference sequence). CDR3 length: 18 amino acids. J was trimmed by 0 bases and V by 1 base; bases with no gene match: 7. Written as DNA, the CDR3 is TGTGCCAGCAGCCAAGGACTAGCGGGAGTTCGGAGCTCCTACGAGCAGTACTTC. Its protein is CASSQGLAGVRSSYEQYF.

The genes are TRBV30 and TRBJ1-4, with 7 bases lining up with TRBD1. Germline CDR1 and CDR2: GTSNPN and SVGIG (reference sequence). The V segment lost 5 bases and the J segment 6 bases; nucleotides outside the gene matches: 6. This CDR3 comprises 13 residues. The CDR3 region is CAWQTGLHEKLFF. CDR3 in DNA: TGTGCCTGGCAGACAGGGCTTCATGAAAAACTGTTTTTT.

The chain combines TRBV7-3 with TRBJ2-1, with TRBD2 matching 12 bases. This CDR3 contains 16 residues. CDR1 SGHTA and CDR2 FQGTGA come from the germline V gene. Unmatched junction bases numbered 4, after V lost 3 bases and J lost 4 bases. The CDR3 spells CASSFRLAGDYNEQFF. CDR3 DNA sequence: TGTGCCAGCAGCTTCAGACTAGCGGGAGATTACAATGAGCAGTTCTTC.

The rearrangement joins TRBV12-3 or TRBV12-4 to TRBJ1-1, with D hard to call. This CDR3 comprises 11 residues. Deletions cut 6 bases from V and 8 bases from J, with 10 bases between. DNA for the CDR3: TGTGCCAGCAGACCCGAAGCCGAAGCTTTCTTT. Amino acid sequence: CASRPEAEAFF.

V and J are TRBV19 and TRBJ1-6, with 8 bases identical to TRBD1. Germline V gene lookup returns CDR1 LNHDA and CDR2 SQIVND (reference sequence). This CDR3 has 14 amino acids. V was clipped by 4 bases and J by 7 bases; unmatched bases: 3. CDR3 in amino acids: CASSTRTGNSPLHF. The CDR3 DNA reads as TGTGCCAGTAGTACCAGGACAGGGAATTCACCCCTCCACTTT. Full variable domain (remainder filled in from reference TRBV19 and TRBJ1-6): DGGITQSPKYLFRKEGQNVTLSCEQNLNHDAMYWYRQDPGQGLRLIYYSQIVNDFQKGDIAEGYSVSREKKESFPLTVTSAQKNPTAFYLCASSTRTGNSPLHFGNGTRLTVT.

The genes are TRBV7-8 and TRBJ1-1; 10 bases map to TRBD1. Germline V lookup: CDR1 SGHVS, CDR2 FQNEAQ. The junction had 6 bases not matched to a gene; V was cut back by 4 bases and J by 1 base. The CDR3 has 16 amino acids. CDR3 residues: CASSSRDRGSNTEAFF. The CDR3 DNA sequence: TGTGCCAGCAGCTCCCGGGACAGGGGCTCGAACACTGAAGCTTTCTTT.